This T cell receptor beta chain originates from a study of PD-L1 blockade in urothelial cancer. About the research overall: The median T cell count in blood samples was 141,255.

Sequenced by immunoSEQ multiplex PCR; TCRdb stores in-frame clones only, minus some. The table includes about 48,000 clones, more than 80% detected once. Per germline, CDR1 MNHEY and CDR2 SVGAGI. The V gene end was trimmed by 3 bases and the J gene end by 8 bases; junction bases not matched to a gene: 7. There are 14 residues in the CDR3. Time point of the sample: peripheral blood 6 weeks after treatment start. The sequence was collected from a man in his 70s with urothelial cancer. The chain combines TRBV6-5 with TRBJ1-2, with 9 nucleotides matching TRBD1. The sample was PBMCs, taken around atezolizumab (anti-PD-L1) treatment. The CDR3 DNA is TGTGCCAGCAGTTATCGGGACAGGGAGGGCGGCTACACCTTC. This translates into CASSYRDREGGYTF.